This TCR beta chain comes out of a study of low-dose radiotherapy and immunotherapy resistance in tumors (dated by TCRdb to between 2020 and 2023). Background on the whole study: In Cohort 1, 0.5 Gy per fraction was delivered every 2 weeks, and a total PTV dose of 6.5 Gy was prescribed. Every two weeks, patients got intravenous cyclophosphamide at 200 mg/m2, given one day ahead of each radiation and immunotherapy administration. Trial participants were not randomized into treatment groups. Nivolumab was administered intravenously as a 240 mg flat dose every two weeks, and ipilimumab was administered intravenously at 1 mg/kg every six weeks. Eight patients were included in the translational analysis: three from the first dose cohort and the first five from the second dose cohort. Starting on cycle 1 day 1, patients took 300 mg of aspirin by mouth once a day for four cycles. Cohort 2 received 1 Gy per fraction every two weeks, with a total of 13 Gy over 26 weeks.

First-strand cDNA was synthesized using Superscript III and a set of TRAV- and TRBV-specific primers, so that both TCRalpha and TCRbeta chains were covered. TCRs were amplified for 15 to 20 PCR cycles with Phusion, using a constant-region primer paired with the adapter attached to the V primers. The isolated mRNA was amplified using the MessageAmp II aRNA Amplification Kit, with in vitro transcription performed for 16 hours at 37 degrees C. The Dynabeads mRNA DIRECT Purification Kit was used to isolate mRNA for TCR sequencing. Indexed Illumina adapters were added in a second approximately 26-cycle Phusion PCR, and the resulting products were purified with AMPure XP beads. The original pipeline was this. Using custom Perl scripts, TCR sequences that encoded the same protein were pooled, out-of-frame sequences were dropped, and the abundance of each clonotype was calculated. Any TCR sequence supported by only a single read was excluded from analysis. Shannon entropy, Gini index, clonality, richness, and the frequency of TCRs shared between repertoires were included as repertoire metrics. In TCRdb, the public reads were trimmed at Q25 with fastp and aligned with MiXCR, with productive beta chains retained. Under each unique CDR3 protein, matching rows form one entry showing the most common genes and DNA. In this record, the V and J calls reflect TCRdb's handling and not the investigators' own analysis. The sample profile shows about 16,000 distinct CDR3 sequences; approximately 70% of them were found once. About 6% of the sample is held by the ten biggest clonotypes.

Donors were enrolled in RACIN, a single-arm phase I dose-escalation trial combining nivolumab, ipilimumab, aspirin, low-dose cyclophosphamide and low-dose radiotherapy. Eligible patients had advanced, TIL-negative solid tumors. The V and J ends are trimmed by 5 bases and 4 bases, leaving 8 bases between them. Reading the germline V gene gives CDR1 MDHEN and CDR2 SYDVKM. From the cysteine through the phenylalanine, the CDR3 covers 13 amino acids. Only the CDR3 part of the read is kept: 39 bases, read in frame from the first base. In the case of this clonotype: The target of this receptor is not known. No base-level quality is on record; no much larger clone is a single base apart.

This clonotype was sampled from a human donor with advanced metastatic prostate, ovarian, gallbladder or colorectal cancer (not recorded which). This table probably holds off-target reads from a library built for another chain. The chain uses TRBV28 and TRBJ1-4, with an unclear D gene assignment. CDR3 region: CASSDGLNEKLFF. Here is the DNA: TGTGCCAGCAGTGACGGCCTTAATGAAAAACTGTTTTTT.